The 18 T cell receptor beta chains below were found in one sample sequenced in a study of cytomegalovirus exposure and HLA in healthy donors. Use of 60 Vbeta and 13 Jbeta primers characterized the PCR. Generated by immunoSEQ multiplex PCR, the TCRdb table keeps only in-frame clones and is missing some. The data hold 150,000 to 200,000 clones, with approximately 83% observed a single time. The source material was PBMCs. Receptors originate from a woman younger than 35 in good health and CMV-seronegative.

The chain joins TRBV19 to TRBJ1-4; possible D gene TRBD1, 6 bases. Per germline, CDR1 LNHDA and CDR2 SQIVND (reference sequence). V lost 9 bases and J 6 bases, leaving 17 bases between the germline ends. This CDR3 comprises 14 residues. The CDR3 DNA sequence: TGTGCCAGCCAGCTTATAGGGGGGGATGAAAAACTGTTTTTT. This encodes CASQLIGGDEKLFF.

The chain joins TRBV18 to TRBJ1-2; D gene unclear. Looked up from germline, CDR1 is KGHSH and CDR2 is LQKENI. There are 14 residues in the CDR3. V was clipped by 3 bases and J by 1 base, with 9 bases between them. CDR3 residues: CASSPRGNNYGYTF. The DNA for the CDR3 is TGTGCCAGCTCACCGAGAGGGAATAACTATGGCTACACCTTC.

The genes are TRBV6-1 and TRBJ1-6; 9 bases align to TRBD1. Germline lookup yields CDR1 MNHNS and CDR2 SASEGT. Trimming cost V 9 bases and J 5 bases; bases outside gene matches: 8. CDR3 size: 15 residues. As DNA, the CDR3 is TGTGCCAGTTCAGAGCGGACAGGGGATAATTCACCCCTCCACTTT. This translates into CASSERTGDNSPLHF.

The CDR3 nucleotides are TGTGCTAGTGGTTTGCCTAACATATATTTT. Translation gives CASGLPNIYF. This chain uses TRBV12-5 with TRBJ1-3; D not certain. The germline V gene encodes CDR1 LGHNT and CDR2 FRNRAP. The CDR3 length is 10 residues. V lost 2 bases and J 12 bases, leaving 5 bases between the germline ends.

To note about this clone: Compared with germline, one end of the junction differs, possibly owing to a read error. The sample contains more than one DNA sequence encoding this CDR3. The CDR3 nucleotides read TGCGCTAGCAGCTTAGATCAAGAGATCCAGTACTTC. Protein sequence: CASSLDQEIQYF. The chain uses TRBV7-7 and TRBJ2-5, with D possibly TRBD2 on 5 matching bases. This CDR3 region has 12 residues. The germline V gene has CDR1 SSHAT and CDR2 FNYEAQ (reference sequence).

The J gene is TRBJ1-1, the V gene TRBV5-4; no clear D. This CDR3 has 14 amino acids. Germline-derived CDR1 and CDR2 are SGHNT and YYREEE (reference sequence). V lost 2 bases and J lost 8, with 16 bases in between. CDR3 nucleotide sequence: TGTGCCAGCAGCTTACCCCTGCAGCGCGCAGAAGCTTTCTTT. Protein product: CASSLPLQRAEAFF.

The chain carries TRBV28 and TRBJ1-1; 7 bases map to TRBD1. The CDR3 consists of 14 residues. The germline gives CDR1 MDHEN, CDR2 SYDVKM. J was trimmed by 1 base and V by 4 bases; bases with no gene match: 3. The CDR3 nucleotides read TGTGCCAGCAGTTCGGGACAGAAGAACACTGAAGCTTTCTTT. It specifies CASSSGQKNTEAFF.

This chain links TRBV5-5 with TRBJ2-6, with 12 nucleotides matching TRBD2. CDR3 length equals 18 residues. V was pared by 2 bases and J by 0 bases, with 3 bases of the junction left unmatched. CDR1 is SGHKS and CDR2 is YYEKEE in the germline V gene (reference sequence). CDR3: CASSFGLAGNSGANVLTF. DNA for the CDR3: TGTGCCAGCAGCTTCGGACTAGCGGGAAACTCTGGGGCCAACGTCCTGACTTTC.

The chain uses TRBV28 and TRBJ2-4, with D possibly matching TRBD1 (5 bases). Trimming removed 6 bases at V and 9 bases at J, with 12 bases between. This CDR3 spans 12 amino acids. From germline, CDR1 is MDHEN and CDR2 SYDVKM. The CDR3 DNA is TGTGCCAGCAGCCCAAGGGGTGGCATTCAGTACTTC. This translates into CASSPRGGIQYF. The variable domain in full, completed from reference TRBV28 and TRBJ2-4, reads DVKVTQSSRYLVKRTGEKVFLECVQDMDHENMFWYRQDPGLGLRLIYFSYDVKMKEKGDIPEGYSVSREKKERFSLILESASTNQTSMYLCASSPRGGIQYFGAGTRLSVL.

The rearrangement links TRBV19 to TRBJ1-5; 8 bases are shared with TRBD1. The CDR3 loop spans 15 amino acids. Germline lookup yields CDR1 LNHDA and CDR2 SQIVND (reference sequence). V was clipped by 6 bases and J by 1 base; unmatched bases: 5. The CDR3, as DNA: TGTGCCAGTAGCACAACAGGGGGGAGCAATCAGCCCCAGCATTTT. The encoded protein is CASSTTGGSNQPQHF.

This chain links TRBV2 with TRBJ1-6; D may be TRBD1 (5 bases). The CDR3 runs to 16 residues. Germline CDR1 and CDR2: SNHLY and FYNNEI. Trimming stripped 4 bases from V and 10 bases from J, with 20 bases between. This chain's CDR3 is CASSVSTGQRGSPLHF. The CDR3 DNA sequence: TGTGCCAGCAGTGTATCCACAGGCCAAAGAGGATCACCCCTCCACTTT. The full variable domain, its missing parts supplied by reference TRBV2 and TRBJ1-6, is EPEVTQTPSHQVTQMGQEVILRCVPISNHLYFYWYRQILGQKVEFLVSFYNNEISEKSEIFDDQFSVERPDGSNFTLKIRSTKLEDSAMYFCASSVSTGQRGSPLHFGNGTRLTVT.

The chain is built from TRBV20-1 and TRBJ2-1; D is possibly TRBD1 (6 bases). Germline CDR1 reads DFQATT; CDR2 reads SNEGSKA (reference sequence). V was clipped by 3 bases and J by 12 bases, with 12 bases between them. CDR3 length: 11 residues. In nucleotides, the CDR3 is TGCAGTGCTAGTGACGGACAGCCGCAGTTCTTC. This encodes CSASDGQPQFF.

This chain links TRBV6-6 with TRBJ1-1, with TRBD1 identical over 8 bases. The CDR3 totals 16 residues. Looked up from germline, CDR1 is MNHNY and CDR2 is SVGAGI (reference sequence). V was clipped by 3 bases and J by 0 bases; unmatched bases: 6. The CDR3 spells CASSYPTGAMNTEAFF. In DNA form, the CDR3 reads TGTGCCAGCAGTTATCCGACAGGGGCAATGAACACTGAAGCTTTCTTT.

This clone is a singleton in its sample. The chain uses TRBV11-2 and TRBJ2-1; possibly TRBD2 for D (6 bases). The CDR3 extends over 15 amino acids. V was trimmed by 4 bases and J by 5 bases, leaving 15 bases between them. Germline V gives CDR1 SGHAT, CDR2 FQNNGV. CDR3 sequence (DNA): TGTGCCAGCAGCTACGCGGGACTCGGTAACAATGAGCAGTTCTTC. Translated: CASSYAGLGNNEQFF.

A few counts support this clone. The chain carries TRBV2 and TRBJ1-2; D may be TRBD1 (6 bases). With 8 bases removed from V and 5 bases from J, the gap between germline ends came to 18 bases. The CDR3 covers 14 residues. CDR1 and CDR2 from the germline V gene are SNHLY and FYNNEI. This CDR3 is CASSPGSGAYGYTF. DNA for the CDR3: TGTGCCAGCTCCCCGGGGTCAGGGGCATATGGCTACACCTTC.

This chain links TRBV5-1 with TRBJ2-6; 8 positions agree with TRBD1. Unmatched junction bases numbered 1, after V lost 2 bases and J lost 3 bases. The CDR3 sequence is 15 residues long. CDR1 and CDR2 (germline): SGHRS, YFSETQ. CDR3: CASSFGQGGANVLTF. In DNA, the CDR3 is TGCGCCAGCAGCTTCGGACAGGGTGGGGCCAACGTCCTGACTTTC.

CDR3 region: CASSPPGQPRTDTQYF. The CDR3 DNA reads TGTGCCAGCTCACCACCAGGACAGCCCCGCACAGATACGCAGTATTTT. The gene calls are TRBV18 and TRBJ2-3; D is perhaps TRBD1 (6 bases). The V gene lost 0 bases and the J gene lost 1 base, with 11 bases spanning the gap. The CDR3 consists of 16 residues. CDR1 is KGHSH, CDR2 LQKENI, per germline.

The chain recombines TRBV6-1 with TRBJ2-2; TRBD1 might be the D (6 bases). This CDR3 contains 14 residues. In germline, CDR1 is MNHNS, CDR2 SASEGT. V was trimmed by 2 bases and J by 5 bases, leaving 9 bases between them. The CDR3 reads CASSETGSTGELFF. The CDR3 DNA follows: TGTGCCAGCAGTGAAACAGGGTCAACCGGGGAGCTGTTTTTT.